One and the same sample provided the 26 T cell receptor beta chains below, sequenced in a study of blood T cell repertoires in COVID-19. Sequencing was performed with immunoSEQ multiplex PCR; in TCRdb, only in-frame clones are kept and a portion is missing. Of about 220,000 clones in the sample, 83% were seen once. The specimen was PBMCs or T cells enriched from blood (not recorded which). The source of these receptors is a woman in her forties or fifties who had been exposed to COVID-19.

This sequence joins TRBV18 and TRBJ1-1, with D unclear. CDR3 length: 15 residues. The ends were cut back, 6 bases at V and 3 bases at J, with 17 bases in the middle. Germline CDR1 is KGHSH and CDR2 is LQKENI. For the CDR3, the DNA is TGTGCCAGCTCCCGACGGGGAGCGGAGGACACTGAAGCTTTCTTT. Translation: CASSRRGAEDTEAFF.

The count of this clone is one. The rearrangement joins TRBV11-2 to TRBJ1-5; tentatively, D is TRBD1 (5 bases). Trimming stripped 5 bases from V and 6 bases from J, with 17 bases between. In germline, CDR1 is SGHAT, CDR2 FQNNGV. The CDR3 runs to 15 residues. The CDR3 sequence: CASSNTGGEGQPQHF. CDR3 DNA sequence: TGTGCCAGCAGCAATACGGGGGGAGAAGGTCAGCCCCAGCATTTT.

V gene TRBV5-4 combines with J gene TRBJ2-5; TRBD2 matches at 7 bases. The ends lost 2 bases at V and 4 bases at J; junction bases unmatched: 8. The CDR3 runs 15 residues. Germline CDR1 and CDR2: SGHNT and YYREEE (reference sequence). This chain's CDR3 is CASSFSGGGLETQYF. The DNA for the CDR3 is TGTGCCAGCAGCTTTTCTGGGGGAGGGTTAGAGACCCAGTACTTC.

The CDR3 sequence is CASRGGTGGGLAFF. The CDR3 DNA reads as TGTGCCAGCAGAGGCGGGACAGGGGGAGGACTGGCTTTCTTT. This chain connects TRBV2 to TRBJ1-1, with 11 bases fitting TRBD1. The CDR3 has 14 amino acids. Losses at the gene ends were 6 bases for V and 11 bases for J; bases not matched to a gene: 11. Germline V gene data show CDR1 as SNHLY and CDR2 as FYNNEI.

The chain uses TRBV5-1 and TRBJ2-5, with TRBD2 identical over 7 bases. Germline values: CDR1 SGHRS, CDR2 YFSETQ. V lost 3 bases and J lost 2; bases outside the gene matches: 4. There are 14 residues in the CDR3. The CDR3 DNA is TGCGCCAGCAGCTCCACGGGGGGACAAGAGACCCAGTACTTC. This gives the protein CASSSTGGQETQYF.

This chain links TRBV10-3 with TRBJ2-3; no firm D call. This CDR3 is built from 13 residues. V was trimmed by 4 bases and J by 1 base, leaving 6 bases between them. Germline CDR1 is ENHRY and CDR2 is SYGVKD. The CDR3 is CAISGLRTDTQYF. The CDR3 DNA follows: TGTGCCATCAGTGGGCTTCGCACAGATACGCAGTATTTT.

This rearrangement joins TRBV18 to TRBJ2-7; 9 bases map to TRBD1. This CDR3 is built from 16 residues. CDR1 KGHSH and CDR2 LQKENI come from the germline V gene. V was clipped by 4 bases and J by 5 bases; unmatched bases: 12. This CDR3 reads CASSLPPGQGRNEQYF. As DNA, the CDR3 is TGTGCCAGCTCACTCCCGCCGGGACAGGGTCGTAACGAGCAGTACTTC. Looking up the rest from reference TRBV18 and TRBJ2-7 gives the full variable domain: NAGVMQNPRHLVRRRGQEARLRCSPMKGHSHVYWYRQLPEEGLKFMVYLQKENIIDESGMPKERFSAEFPKEGPSILRIQQVVRGDSAAYFCASSLPPGQGRNEQYFGPGTRLTVT.

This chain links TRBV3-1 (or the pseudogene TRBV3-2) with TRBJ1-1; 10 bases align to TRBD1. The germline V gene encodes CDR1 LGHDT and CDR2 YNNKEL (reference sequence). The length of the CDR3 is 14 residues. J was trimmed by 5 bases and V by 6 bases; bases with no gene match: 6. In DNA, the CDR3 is TGTGCCAGCAGATTCACGGGACAGGGGACTGAAGCTTTCTTT. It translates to CASRFTGQGTEAFF.

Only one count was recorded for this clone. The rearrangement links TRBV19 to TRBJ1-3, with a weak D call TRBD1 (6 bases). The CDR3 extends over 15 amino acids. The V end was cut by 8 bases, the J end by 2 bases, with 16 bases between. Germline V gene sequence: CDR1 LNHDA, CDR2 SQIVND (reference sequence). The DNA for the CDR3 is TGTGCCAGTGGGTACGGCAGGGGACCTGGAAACACCATATATTTT. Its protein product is CASGYGRGPGNTIYF.

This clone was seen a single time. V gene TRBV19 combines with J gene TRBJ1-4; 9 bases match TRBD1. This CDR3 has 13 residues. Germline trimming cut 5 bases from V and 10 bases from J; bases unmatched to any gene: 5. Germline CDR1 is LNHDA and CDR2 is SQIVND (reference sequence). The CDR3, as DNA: TGTGCCAGTAGTGCCGAGGACAGGGGAAAACTGTTTTTT. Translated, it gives CASSAEDRGKLFF.

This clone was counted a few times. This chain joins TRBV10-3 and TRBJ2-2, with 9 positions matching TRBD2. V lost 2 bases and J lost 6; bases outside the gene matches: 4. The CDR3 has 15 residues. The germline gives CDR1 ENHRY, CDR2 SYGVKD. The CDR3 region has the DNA TGTGCCATCAGTGAGGCAAGCGGGGGGTCCGGGGAGCTGTTTTTT. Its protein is CAISEASGGSGELFF.

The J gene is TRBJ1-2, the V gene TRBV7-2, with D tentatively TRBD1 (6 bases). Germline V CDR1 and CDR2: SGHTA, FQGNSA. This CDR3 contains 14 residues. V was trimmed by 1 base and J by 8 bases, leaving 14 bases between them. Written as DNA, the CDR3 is TGTGCCAGCAGCTTAGTCTCCAGGGGTTACGGCTACACCTTC. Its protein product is CASSLVSRGYGYTF.

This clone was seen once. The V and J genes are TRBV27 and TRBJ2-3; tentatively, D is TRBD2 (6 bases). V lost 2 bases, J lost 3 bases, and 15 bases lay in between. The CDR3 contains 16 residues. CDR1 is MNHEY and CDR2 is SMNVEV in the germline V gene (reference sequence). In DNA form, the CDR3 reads TGTGCCAGCAGTTTAGGTGGCGGGACTGGTACAGATACGCAGTATTTT. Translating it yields CASSLGGGTGTDTQYF.

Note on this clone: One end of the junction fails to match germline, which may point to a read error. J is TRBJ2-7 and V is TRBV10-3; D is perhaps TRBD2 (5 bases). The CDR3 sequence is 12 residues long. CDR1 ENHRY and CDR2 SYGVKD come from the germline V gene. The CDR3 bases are TGTGCCATCAGCGTGGACTCCAACGAGCAGTACTTC. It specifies CAISVDSNEQYF.

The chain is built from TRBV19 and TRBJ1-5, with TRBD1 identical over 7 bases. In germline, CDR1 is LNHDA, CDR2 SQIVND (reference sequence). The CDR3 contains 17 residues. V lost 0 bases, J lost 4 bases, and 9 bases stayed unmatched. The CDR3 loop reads CASSIDPFEGANQPQHF. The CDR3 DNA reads TGTGCCAGTAGTATAGATCCGTTCGAGGGGGCGAATCAGCCCCAGCATTTT.

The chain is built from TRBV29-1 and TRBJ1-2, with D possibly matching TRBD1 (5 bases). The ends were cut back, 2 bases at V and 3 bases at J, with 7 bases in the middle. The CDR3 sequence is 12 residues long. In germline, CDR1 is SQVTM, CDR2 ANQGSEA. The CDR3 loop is CSVERGDYGYTF. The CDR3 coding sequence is TGCAGCGTTGAACGGGGGGACTATGGCTACACCTTC.

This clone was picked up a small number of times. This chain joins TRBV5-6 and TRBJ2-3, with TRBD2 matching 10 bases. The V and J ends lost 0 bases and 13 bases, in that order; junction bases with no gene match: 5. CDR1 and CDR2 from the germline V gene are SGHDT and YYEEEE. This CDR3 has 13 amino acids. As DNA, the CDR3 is TGTGCCAGCAGCTTGGGGCTAGCGGGGGCAAAGTATTTT. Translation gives CASSLGLAGAKYF.

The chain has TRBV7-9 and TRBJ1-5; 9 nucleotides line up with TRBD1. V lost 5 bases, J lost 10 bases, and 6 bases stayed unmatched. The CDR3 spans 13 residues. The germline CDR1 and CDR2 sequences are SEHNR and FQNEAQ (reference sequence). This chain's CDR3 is CASSRTGVDPQHF. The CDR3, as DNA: TGTGCCAGCAGCCGGACAGGGGTGGATCCCCAGCATTTT.

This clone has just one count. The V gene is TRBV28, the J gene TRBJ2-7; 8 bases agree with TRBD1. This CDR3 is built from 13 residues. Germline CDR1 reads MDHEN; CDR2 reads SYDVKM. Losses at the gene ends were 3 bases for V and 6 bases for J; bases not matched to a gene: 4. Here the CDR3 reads CASSFRGQAEQYF. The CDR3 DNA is TGTGCCAGCAGTTTCCGGGGACAGGCCGAGCAGTACTTC.

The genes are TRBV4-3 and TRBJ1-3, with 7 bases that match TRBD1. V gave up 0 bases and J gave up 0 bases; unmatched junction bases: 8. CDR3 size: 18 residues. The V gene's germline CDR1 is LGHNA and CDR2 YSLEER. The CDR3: CASSQERGQLGSGNTIYF. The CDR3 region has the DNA TGCGCCAGCAGCCAAGAAAGGGGACAGCTTGGCTCTGGAAACACCATATATTTT.

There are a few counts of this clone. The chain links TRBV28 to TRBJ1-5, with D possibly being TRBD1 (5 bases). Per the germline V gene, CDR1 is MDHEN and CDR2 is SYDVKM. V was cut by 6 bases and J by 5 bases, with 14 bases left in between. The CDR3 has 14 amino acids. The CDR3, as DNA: TGTGCCAGCAGCCCCGCAGGGTCCCATCAGCCCCAGCATTTT. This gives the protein CASSPAGSHQPQHF.

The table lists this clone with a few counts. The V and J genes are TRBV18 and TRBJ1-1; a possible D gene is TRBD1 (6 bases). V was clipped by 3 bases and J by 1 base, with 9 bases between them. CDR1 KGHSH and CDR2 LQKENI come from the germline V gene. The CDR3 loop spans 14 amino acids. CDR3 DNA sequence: TGTGCCAGCTCACCGGACAGTCAGAACACTGAAGCTTTCTTT. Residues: CASSPDSQNTEAFF.

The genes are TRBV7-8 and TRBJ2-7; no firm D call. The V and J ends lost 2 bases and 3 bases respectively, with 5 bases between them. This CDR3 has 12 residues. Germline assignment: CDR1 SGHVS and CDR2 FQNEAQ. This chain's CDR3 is CASSLSNYEQYF. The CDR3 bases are TGTGCCAGCAGCTTATCTAACTACGAGCAGTACTTC.

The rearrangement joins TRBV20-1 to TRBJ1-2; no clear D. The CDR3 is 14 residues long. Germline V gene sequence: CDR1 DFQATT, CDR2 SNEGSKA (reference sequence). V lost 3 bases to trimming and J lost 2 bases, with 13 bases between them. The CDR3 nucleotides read TGCAGTGCTAGTGAACCCGGGAGGAACTATGGCTACACCTTC. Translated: CSASEPGRNYGYTF.

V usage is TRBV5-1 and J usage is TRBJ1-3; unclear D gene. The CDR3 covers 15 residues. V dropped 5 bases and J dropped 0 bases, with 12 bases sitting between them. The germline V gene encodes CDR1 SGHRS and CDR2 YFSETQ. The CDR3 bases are TGCGCCAGCAGTCCGAACGGGTACTCTGGAAACACCATATATTTT. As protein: CASSPNGYSGNTIYF.

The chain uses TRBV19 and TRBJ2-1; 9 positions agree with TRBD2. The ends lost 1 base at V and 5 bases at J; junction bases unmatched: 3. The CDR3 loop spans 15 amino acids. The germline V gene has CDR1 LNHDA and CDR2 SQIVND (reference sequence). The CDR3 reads CASSIVTSGHNEQFF. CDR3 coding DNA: TGTGCCAGTAGTATAGTGACTAGCGGTCACAATGAGCAGTTCTTC.